This is a list of T cell receptor beta chains from one sample in a study of beta chain features in type 1 diabetes. The protocol was immunoSEQ multiplex PCR, while the TCRdb copy is restricted to in-frame clones and leaves out a portion. The repertoire consists of about 240,000 clones, with over 11% occurring once and the leading ten covering roughly 0.019%. Input material: naive CD4+ T cells from blood. The receptors were sampled from a man aged 25 to 45 with type 1 diabetes. Each CDR3 is given with its conserved first and last residue. The order of the fields is clone size, V gene, D gene, CDR3 protein. D genes are given only for firm matches. Where a row states a size, it is once, few, many or the class of an expanded clone; other rows omit it.

few | TRBV7-9 | NA | CASSLERQDYGYTF
NA | TRBV6-1 | TRBD1 | CASEGQGNGYTF
NA | TRBV5-1 | NA | CASSSNRVYEQYF
few | TRBV7-2 | NA | CASSRWHSGANVLTF
NA | TRBV10-2 | NA | CASSVSLNEQYF
few | TRBV5-1 | NA | CASSLGEQWEQFF
NA | TRBV30 | NA | CAWSPGTGAYGYTF
NA | TRBV28 | NA | CASSLLGVDEQYF
few | TRBV5-1 | NA | CASSPRYAPSYEQYF
few | TRBV27 | NA | CASSFRRDETQYF
NA | TRBV30 | NA | CAWSRGLDTEAFF
few | TRBV19 | NA | CATSTPTKPYEQYF
NA | TRBV6-5 | NA | CASSQGLYNEQFF
NA | TRBV10-3 | NA | CAISETGPGTDTQYF
few | TRBV5-1 | TRBD1 | CASSPGQGLGYTF
NA | TRBV5-6 | TRBD1 | CASSRTGGKVNEQFF
few | TRBV6-5 | TRBD1 | CASSGGPHGYTF
NA | TRBV28 | NA | CATLGQGLYEQYF
NA | TRBV2 | TRBD1 | CASSVKGTGVGYTF
NA | TRBV18 | NA | CASSLDNNQPQHF
few | TRBV19 | NA | CASSRGNPLTGELFF
NA | TRBV7-9 | TRBD1 | CASSLGTGDTGELFF
few | TRBV19 | NA | CASRGAYNQPQHF
few | TRBV7-9 | TRBD1 | CASRTNRGLTLHF
few | TRBV10-3 | TRBD1 | CAISDLGGAGYGYTF
NA | TRBV6-5 | TRBD1 | CASRAGQMGEKLFF
few | TRBV30 | TRBD1 | CAWSLQGEQYF
few | TRBV6-5 | NA | CASSPDSLPYEQYF
NA | TRBV6-5 | NA | CASSRGHGYEQYF
NA | TRBV5-4 | NA | CASSLWAGTNTGELFF
few | TRBV7-9 | NA | CASSLASIGLTYEQYF
NA | TRBV6-1 | NA | CASSEDNLFLSTDTQYF
NA | TRBV30 | TRBD2 | CAWSVETGGPYEQYF
NA | TRBV7-6 | TRBD2 | CASSSWASGSYEQYF
few | TRBV7-9 | TRBD1 | CASSSPGQGGAEAFF